A selection of T cell receptor beta chains follows, all from one sample in a study of CD8+ T cells in alopecia areata. Assay used: immunoSEQ multiplex PCR; TCRdb lists only in-frame clones, some missing. The table shows about 200,000 clones, with 60% occurring only once. Here the sequenced sample was CD4+ T cells sorted from blood, taken at week 4, from a patient treated with tofacitinib. The receptors were sampled from a human donor with alopecia areata. Each CDR3 is given with its conserved first and last residue.

j_call | v_call | cdr3_aa
TRBJ2-7 | TRBV30 | CAWSARTAFSYEQYF
TRBJ2-1 | TRBV20-1 | CSARDRDGQFF
TRBJ1-1 | TRBV29-1 | CSVGNTGNTEAFF
TRBJ2-4 | TRBV11-1 | CASSPDRGDIQYF
TRBJ1-5 | TRBV30 | CAWSVGPAGSQPQHF
TRBJ1-6 | TRBV30 | CAWSRDGPQTPLHF
TRBJ1-1 | TRBV29-1 | CSAGRRNTEAFF
TRBJ2-5 | TRBV5-4 | CASSLDLGDQYF
TRBJ1-1 | TRBV23-1 | CASVRVGAFF
TRBJ1-3 | TRBV30 | CAWSPGQTGNTIYF
TRBJ1-2 | TRBV27 | CASSYDSLGNYGYTF
TRBJ2-5 | TRBV4-1 | CASSQEKLAGTQYF
TRBJ1-2 | TRBV29-1 | CSDRDRSLYGYTF
TRBJ1-2 | TRBV28 | CASSLRWIDRGYGYTF
TRBJ2-5 | TRBV6-5 | CASSRGGGLAETQYF
TRBJ2-1 | TRBV2 | CASSYSNEQFF
TRBJ2-6 | TRBV7-9 | CASSLNRGAGANVLTF
TRBJ2-1 | TRBV30 | CAWSKLANEQFF
TRBJ1-2 | TRBV29-1 | CSVDGDGYTF
TRBJ2-2 | TRBV11-3 | CASSNRDRVTGELFF
TRBJ2-4 | TRBV7-2 | CASSLLGNIQYF
TRBJ1-6 | TRBV2 | CASSKRQGYNSPLHF
TRBJ2-7 | TRBV29-1 | CSVEPGASYEQYF
TRBJ1-5 | TRBV4-2 | CASSQERDQPQHF
TRBJ1-2 | TRBV14 | CASSQASDRAYGYTF
TRBJ2-1 | TRBV30 | CAWSVPRGYNEQFF
TRBJ2-3 | TRBV7-9 | CASSFRTSGDVPDTQYF
TRBJ1-1 | TRBV4-1 | CASSQGPGRNTEAFF
TRBJ2-1 | TRBV19 | CASKREANEQFF
TRBJ2-7 | TRBV6-5 | CASSPGGKQYF
TRBJ1-2 | TRBV29-1 | CSVWDPTGAANYGYTF
TRBJ1-1 | TRBV29-1 | CSVGPGRAEAFF
TRBJ1-5 | TRBV30 | CAWSADLSNQPQHF
TRBJ2-6 | TRBV27 | CASSMISGANVLTF
TRBJ2-6 | TRBV5-1 | CASSLGPLGGANVLTF
TRBJ2-5 | TRBV4-3 | CASSQEGPGTSIRYF
TRBJ1-2 | TRBV2 | CASRGLRYGYTF
TRBJ2-5 | TRBV5-1 | CASSLPMGQGASETQYF
TRBJ2-7 | TRBV29-1 | CSATDRSSYEQYF
TRBJ1-6 | TRBV9 | CASSPRLVSGDPLHF
TRBJ1-2 | TRBV25-1 | CASSETGNYGYTF
TRBJ2-5 | TRBV6-5 | CASRTEETQYF
TRBJ2-5 | TRBV6-5 | CASSRGRRETQYF
TRBJ1-2 | TRBV29-1 | CSDGGNYGYTF
TRBJ1-2 | TRBV13 | CASSLGGVSGATYYGYTF
TRBJ1-1 | TRBV10-3 | CATRQGESTEAFF
TRBJ2-3 | TRBV29-1 | CSADWDTQYF
TRBJ2-6 | TRBV6-6 | CASGGANVLTF
TRBJ1-1 | TRBV29-1 | CSALTRQSMTEAFF
TRBJ1-1 | TRBV5-1 | CASRPAVMNTEAFF